One and the same sample provided the 28 T cell receptor beta chains below, sequenced in a study of blood T cell repertoires in COVID-19. Method: immunoSEQ multiplex PCR; TCRdb's copy keeps in-frame clones and lacks some. The data hold roughly 300,000 clones, with around 81% observed a single time. Material for sequencing was peripheral blood. The receptors derive from a woman aged 55-75 years with active or convalescent COVID-19.

The genes are TRBV5-5 and TRBJ1-1; the D gene is possibly TRBD1 (6 bases). CDR1 and CDR2 (germline): SGHKS, YYEKEE (reference sequence). The CDR3 totals 15 residues. The V end was cut by 5 bases, the J end by 1 base, with 15 bases between. The CDR3 protein is CASSTRTETNTEAFF. CDR3 coding DNA: TGTGCCAGCAGTACCCGGACAGAGACGAACACTGAAGCTTTCTTT. The variable domain in full, completed from reference TRBV5-5 and TRBJ1-1, reads DAGVTQSPTHLIKTRGQQVTLRCSPISGHKSVSWYQQVLGQGPQFIFQYYEKEERGRGNFPDRFSARQFPNYSSELNVNALLLGDSALYLCASSTRTETNTEAFFGQGTRLTVV.

The chain is built from TRBV12-3 or TRBV12-4 and TRBJ2-1; unclear D gene. The CDR3 runs 13 residues. The V gene lost 4 bases and the J gene lost 9 bases, with 13 bases spanning the gap. CDR3 nucleotide sequence: TGTGCCAGCAGTTCGAACGCGAACAGTGAGCAGTTCTTC. Residues: CASSSNANSEQFF.

The gene calls are TRBV6-2 or TRBV6-3 and TRBJ1-2; 11 nucleotides align to TRBD1. Per the germline V gene, CDR1 is MNHEY and CDR2 is SVGEGT. After removal of 4 bases from V and 2 bases from J, the junction contained 0 bases not matched to a gene. The CDR3 runs to 14 residues. CDR3 amino acids: CASSWDRGNYGYTF. Written as DNA, the CDR3 is TGTGCCAGCAGTTGGGACAGGGGGAACTATGGCTACACCTTC.

The chain carries TRBV30 and TRBJ1-2; 8 bases line up with TRBD1. The V gene end was trimmed by 5 bases and the J gene end by 5 bases; junction bases not matched to a gene: 13. The germline V gene encodes CDR1 GTSNPN and CDR2 SVGIG (reference sequence). The CDR3 covers 15 residues. The CDR3 region is CAWFSYRGRVYGYTF. As DNA, the CDR3 is TGTGCCTGGTTCTCATACAGGGGGAGAGTATATGGCTACACCTTC.

This chain connects TRBV2 to TRBJ1-4; D is undetermined. The germline CDR1 and CDR2 sequences are SNHLY and FYNNEI. V lost 9 bases and J 0 bases, leaving 11 bases between the germline ends. This CDR3 comprises 14 residues. The CDR3 loop reads CASKVGTTNEKLFF. The CDR3 DNA sequence: TGTGCCAGTAAAGTCGGGACAACTAATGAAAAACTGTTTTTT.

This CDR3 is CASSPGQGEKLFF. CDR3 sequence (DNA): TGCGCCAGCAGTCCCGGACAGGGAGAAAAACTGTTTTTT. The rearrangement links TRBV10-2 to TRBJ1-4; 8 bases fit TRBD1. The CDR3 is 13 residues long. The germline V gene encodes CDR1 WSHSY and CDR2 SAAADI. Trimming cost V 5 bases and J 8 bases; bases outside gene matches: 4.

The rearrangement joins TRBV7-2 to TRBJ2-2, with 8 bases aligning to TRBD2. This CDR3 has 16 residues. V shed 5 bases and J 4 bases; nucleotides not matched to a gene: 9. The germline CDR1 and CDR2 sequences are SGHTA and FQGNSA. The CDR3 is CASSRFRGGPTGELFF. CDR3 sequence (DNA): TGTGCCAGCAGCCGCTTCCGGGGGGGCCCCACCGGGGAGCTGTTTTTT.

The chain couples TRBV19 to TRBJ1-5; no clear D gene. Between the trimmed V and J ends, which lost 7 bases and 3 bases, there was a span of 10 bases. The CDR3 is made up of 13 amino acids. From germline, CDR1 is LNHDA and CDR2 SQIVND (reference sequence). The CDR3 DNA follows: TGTGCCAGTAAACGGGATTTCAATCAGCCCCAGCATTTT. This translates into CASKRDFNQPQHF.

This chain connects TRBV7-9 to TRBJ1-1; the D is unclear. Trimming took 6 bases from V and 2 from J, leaving 16 bases between them. Germline-derived CDR1 and CDR2 are SEHNR and FQNEAQ (reference sequence). The length of the CDR3 is 15 residues. The CDR3 region has the DNA TGTGCCAGCAGTCATACCGCGGGCAAAAACACTGAAGCTTTCTTT. This sequence encodes CASSHTAGKNTEAFF.

This clone was detected a few times. The chain employs TRBV4-2 and TRBJ1-4; TRBD1 matches at 8 bases. V shed 3 bases and J 3 bases; nucleotides not matched to a gene: 6. CDR3 size: 16 residues. Germline V CDR1 and CDR2: LGHNA, YNFKEQ. The CDR3 protein is CASSQQSTGANEKLFF. The CDR3 region has the DNA TGTGCCAGCAGCCAGCAATCGACAGGGGCTAATGAAAAACTGTTTTTT.

This chain uses TRBV12-3 or TRBV12-4 with TRBJ2-7; tentative D call: TRBD1 (5 bases). Trimming took 2 bases from V and 3 from J, leaving 5 bases between them. This CDR3 region has 12 residues. CDR3 bases: TGTGCCAGCAGTTTACAGGGCTACGAGCAGTACTTC. It specifies CASSLQGYEQYF.

A few counts support this clone. The chain links TRBV4-3 to TRBJ1-1, with 11 bases aligning to TRBD1. Per the germline V gene, CDR1 is LGHNA and CDR2 is YSLEER. The CDR3 has 18 amino acids. V gave up 0 bases and J gave up 1 base; unmatched junction bases: 7. This CDR3 is CASSQDRGGQGANTEAFF. DNA for the CDR3: TGCGCCAGCAGCCAAGATAGGGGTGGACAGGGGGCGAACACTGAAGCTTTCTTT.

This clone was counted once. The V call is TRBV6-5, the J call TRBJ1-1; D not certain. CDR1 and CDR2 (germline): MNHEY, SVGAGI. CDR3 length: 13 residues. Trimming stripped 0 bases from V and 5 bases from J, with 7 bases between. The DNA of the CDR3 is TGTGCCAGCAGTTACTCGACGAGGACTGAAGCTTTCTTT. Its protein is CASSYSTRTEAFF.

J is TRBJ1-1 and V is TRBV5-1, with 10 nucleotides matching TRBD1. Trimming cost V 3 bases and J 3 bases; bases outside gene matches: 11. CDR1 and CDR2 (germline): SGHRS, YFSETQ. The length of the CDR3 is 17 residues. DNA for the CDR3: TGCGCCAGCAGCTACCGGGACAGGGGATTTGTGGACACTGAAGCTTTCTTT. As protein: CASSYRDRGFVDTEAFF. The full variable domain, completed using reference TRBV5-1 and TRBJ1-1, is KAGVTQTPRYLIKTRGQQVTLSCSPISGHRSVSWYQQTPGQGLQFLFEYFSETQRNKGNFPGRFSGRQFSNSRSEMNVSTLELGDSALYLCASSYRDRGFVDTEAFFGQGTRLTVV.

The CDR3 bases are TGCGCCACCACCCCCTCACCCGGGAACACCGGGGAGCTGTTTTTT. This sequence encodes CATTPSPGNTGELFF. The chain employs TRBV5-1 and TRBJ2-2; the D is unclear. The ends were cut back, 9 bases at V and 1 base at J, with 16 bases in the middle. Germline values: CDR1 SGHRS, CDR2 YFSETQ. CDR3 length: 15 residues.

V and J are TRBV9 and TRBJ2-5; 10 bases are a match to TRBD2. Germline CDR1 reads SGDLS; CDR2 reads YYNGEE. The CDR3 covers 16 residues. With V trimmed by 1 base and J by 3 bases, 6 bases remained unmatched. Here the CDR3 DNA reads TGTGCCAGCAGCGTAAGGGTAGCGGGGGGTGAAGAGACCCAGTACTTC. Translated: CASSVRVAGGEETQYF.

V gene TRBV5-4 combines with J gene TRBJ1-2; D is undetermined. The CDR3 contains 13 residues. V gave up 1 base and J gave up 7 bases, with 11 bases separating them. CDR1 is SGHNT, CDR2 YYREEE, per germline (reference sequence). The CDR3 DNA sequence: TGTGCCAGCAGCTTGATGGCAATTCCTGGCTACACCTTC. It yields the protein CASSLMAIPGYTF.

This chain links TRBV21-1 with TRBJ2-5; no DNA check was done on the table's D call, TRBD1. TRBV21-1 is a listed pseudogene. This CDR3 is 16 amino acids long. This chain's CDR3 is CASSTSGQGKGETQYF. The CDR3 DNA reads as TGTGCCAGCAGCACCAGCGGACAGGGCAAAGGGGAGACCCAGTACTTC.

The rearrangement uses TRBV6-5 and TRBJ1-1; possible D gene TRBD1, 6 bases. The CDR3 is 12 amino acids. V lost 5 bases to trimming and J lost 5 bases, with 9 bases between them. Per the germline V gene, CDR1 is MNHEY and CDR2 is SVGAGI. CDR3 amino acids: CASSPTGTEAFF. The CDR3 nucleotides are TGTGCCAGCAGTCCGACAGGTACTGAAGCTTTCTTT.

The chain is built from TRBV3-1 (or the pseudogene TRBV3-2) and TRBJ1-4; possibly TRBD1 for D (5 bases). This CDR3 region has 12 residues. Germline lookup yields CDR1 LGHDT and CDR2 YNNKEL (reference sequence). Deletions cut 1 base from V and 17 bases from J, with 14 bases between. The CDR3 here is CASSQAGNRVFF. The CDR3 DNA sequence: TGTGCCAGCAGCCAAGCAGGGAACCGGGTTTTTTTT.

The CDR3 region is CASSDSAGGASDTQYF. For the CDR3, the DNA is TGTGCCAGCAGTGACTCAGCGGGGGGCGCTTCAGATACGCAGTATTTT. This sequence joins TRBV6-4 and TRBJ2-3; TRBD2 aligns across 9 bases. Germline V lookup: CDR1 MRHNA, CDR2 SNTAGT. CDR3 length: 16 amino acids. V shed 0 bases and J 4 bases; nucleotides not matched to a gene: 5.

This CDR3 is CASSGQNNSPLHF. CDR3 DNA sequence: TGCGCCAGCAGCGGACAGAATAATTCACCCCTCCACTTT. This chain joins TRBV4-3 and TRBJ1-6; TRBD1 is a possible D gene (6 bases). The V end lost 5 bases, the J end lost 5 bases, and 7 bases lay between the germline ends. Per germline, CDR1 LGHNA and CDR2 YSLEER. CDR3 length equals 13 residues.

V is TRBV12-3 or TRBV12-4 and J is TRBJ1-4; D unresolved. This CDR3 region has 12 residues. V dropped 2 bases and J dropped 11 bases, with 9 bases sitting between them. In DNA, the CDR3 is TGTGCCAGCAGTTTACCAGGAAGGAAACTGTTTTTT. Translation: CASSLPGRKLFF.

The V and J genes are TRBV3-1 (or the pseudogene TRBV3-2) and TRBJ1-1, with D possibly being TRBD1 (6 bases). Per germline, CDR1 LGHDT and CDR2 YNNKEL (reference sequence). V gave up 1 base and J gave up 1 base, with 10 bases separating them. The CDR3 sequence is 15 residues long. In DNA form, the CDR3 reads TGTGCCAGCAGCCAAGCAGGGGTGGCGAACACTGAAGCTTTCTTT. As protein: CASSQAGVANTEAFF.

This chain joins TRBV27 and TRBJ1-4; D is uncertain. The CDR3 has 16 amino acids. The V end was cut by 0 bases, the J end by 0 bases, with 8 bases between. The germline V gene has CDR1 MNHEY and CDR2 SMNVEV (reference sequence). The CDR3 reads CASSLSSGATNEKLFF. The CDR3 DNA reads TGTGCCAGCAGTTTATCGAGCGGGGCAACTAATGAAAAACTGTTTTTT.

The chain couples TRBV29-1 to TRBJ1-1, with 10 bases fitting TRBD1. J lost 4 bases, V lost 7 bases, and 6 bases had no gene match. The CDR3 is 13 amino acids. CDR1 and CDR2 from the germline V gene are SQVTM and ANQGSEA. CDR3 coding DNA: TGCAGCGCTGGACAGGGGGTGAGCACTGAAGCTTTCTTT. Translation gives CSAGQGVSTEAFF.

This chain uses TRBV15 with TRBJ1-2, with TRBD1 matching over 8 bases. Germline assignment: CDR1 LNHNV and CDR2 YYDKDF (reference sequence). V lost 0 bases to trimming and J lost 0 bases; unmatched junction nucleotides: 6. The length of the CDR3 is 17 residues. Here the CDR3 DNA reads TGTGCCACCAGCAGAGATCCGGACAGGGACACTAACTATGGCTACACCTTC. Its protein is CATSRDPDRDTNYGYTF. The full variable domain, its missing parts supplied by reference TRBV15 and TRBJ1-2, is DAMVIQNPRYQVTQFGKPVTLSCSQTLNHNVMYWYQQKSSQAPKLLFHYYDKDFNNEADTPDNFQSRRPNTSFCFLDIRSPGLGDTAMYLCATSRDPDRDTNYGYTFGSGTRLTVV.

The DNA of the CDR3 is TGTGCCAGCAGCTCTCGGACAGGGGCTGGAAACACCATATATTTT. It yields the protein CASSSRTGAGNTIYF. This chain connects TRBV7-2 to TRBJ1-3, with 9 nucleotides matching TRBD1. After removal of 4 bases from V and 2 bases from J, the junction contained 3 bases not matched to a gene. Germline assignment: CDR1 SGHTA and CDR2 FQGNSA. The CDR3 loop spans 15 amino acids. Filled out from reference TRBV7-2 and TRBJ1-3, the complete variable domain reads GAGVSQSPSNKVTEKGKDVELRCDPISGHTALYWYRQSLGQGLEFLIYFQGNSAPDKSGLPSDRFSAERTGGSVSTLTIQRTQQEDSAVYLCASSSRTGAGNTIYFGEGSWLTVV.